This TCR beta chain originates from a study of cytomegalovirus exposure and HLA in healthy donors. The PCR had 60 Vbeta and 13 Jbeta primers. TCRdb keeps only in-frame clones here, not all; method: immunoSEQ multiplex PCR. This sample has 150,000 to 200,000 clones, with almost 80% found just once. The sequence was obtained from a man younger than 30 in good health and CMV-seropositive. Sequencing was performed on PBMCs.

The CDR3 protein is CASSDGTGDTDTQYF. CDR3 in DNA: TGCGCCAGCAGCGACGGGACAGGGGACACAGATACGCAGTATTTT. The rearrangement uses TRBV4-3 and TRBJ2-3; 10 nucleotides agree with TRBD1. CDR3 length: 15 amino acids. The J segment lost 2 bases and the V segment lost 5 bases, leaving 4 bases of the junction unmatched. Germline values: CDR1 LGHNA, CDR2 YSLEER.